The source of this T cell receptor (beta chain) is a study of T-cell memory formation after mild COVID-19. TCRdb passed the 5' RACE reads through MiXCR, listing each CDR3 protein once. The sample lists 150,000 to 200,000 distinct CDR3 sequences; about 22% were seen once. Per the germline V gene, CDR1 is MGHRA and CDR2 is YSYEKL. Trimming removed 1 base at V and 5 bases at J, with 11 bases between. The CDR3 runs to 14 residues. The chain joins TRBV4-1 to TRBJ1-1; no clear D. The sequenced sample was PBMCs or a T cell subset sorted from them (not recorded which). The TCR sequence derives from an adult woman who had mild COVID-19 (a few samples of this study predate the infection). Cell type and time point are not known. DNA of the CDR3: TGCGCCAGCAGCCAAGGAGGGATCGGAACTGAAGCTTTCTTT. Translation: CASSQGGIGTEAFF.